The 18 T cell receptor beta chains listed next were all sequenced from one sample in a study of blood T cell repertoires in COVID-19. Profiled with immunoSEQ multiplex PCR; TCRdb holds only in-frame clones, not every one. Of about 34,000 clones in the sample, about nine tenths were seen once. The sample was peripheral blood. These receptors all stem from an elderly man with acute or convalescent COVID-19.

The gene calls are TRBV19 and TRBJ1-4; maybe TRBD1 (5 bases). The V and J ends lost 5 bases and 7 bases respectively, with 17 bases between them. Looked up from germline, CDR1 is LNHDA and CDR2 is SQIVND (reference sequence). The length of the CDR3 is 15 residues. CDR3 region: CASSSPWGGSEKLFF. The CDR3 DNA sequence: TGTGCCAGTAGTTCGCCATGGGGCGGATCTGAAAAACTGTTTTTT. Combining the CDR3 with reference TRBV19 and TRBJ1-4 gives the whole variable domain DGGITQSPKYLFRKEGQNVTLSCEQNLNHDAMYWYRQDPGQGLRLIYYSQIVNDFQKGDIAEGYSVSREKKESFPLTVTSAQKNPTAFYLCASSSPWGGSEKLFFGSGTQLSVL.

The genes are TRBV5-1 and TRBJ2-4; the D gene is possibly TRBD2 (5 bases). Germline loops: CDR1 SGHRS, CDR2 YFSETQ. This CDR3 is built from 14 residues. V was shortened by 6 bases and J by 0 bases, with 10 bases between the two germline ends. Written as DNA, the CDR3 is TGCGCCAGCAACGGGGATCTAGCCAAAAACATTCAGTACTTC. This codes for CASNGDLAKNIQYF.

This chain links TRBV11-2 with TRBJ2-1; D not certain. This CDR3 has 15 amino acids. CDR1 is SGHAT and CDR2 is FQNNGV in the germline V gene. The ends were cut back, 7 bases at V and 0 bases at J, with 13 bases in the middle. The CDR3 loop is CASTGLESSYNEQFF. The CDR3 DNA sequence: TGTGCCAGCACCGGCCTAGAGAGCTCCTACAATGAGCAGTTCTTC.

The chain uses TRBV30 and TRBJ1-6, with D unresolved. The ends were cut back, 1 base at V and 13 bases at J, with 14 bases in the middle. Germline V gives CDR1 GTSNPN, CDR2 SVGIG (reference sequence). The CDR3 covers 13 residues. The CDR3 region has the DNA TGTGCCTGGAGTGACACACCGATAAACCCCCTCCACTTT. Its protein product is CAWSDTPINPLHF.

CDR3 bases: TGTGCCACCAGCAGAGGGGTGGGGGCAACAGATACGCAGTATTTT. It is translated as CATSRGVGATDTQYF. The chain recombines TRBV15 with TRBJ2-3; possibly TRBD1 for D (6 bases). The V and J ends lost 1 base and 3 bases respectively, with 11 bases between them. The germline V gene has CDR1 LNHNV and CDR2 YYDKDF (reference sequence). The CDR3 runs 15 residues.

The chain employs TRBV5-1 and TRBJ2-5; TRBD1 matches 10 bases. The CDR3 has 15 amino acids. Germline V CDR1 and CDR2: SGHRS, YFSETQ. V shed 4 bases, J shed 6 bases, and the junction held 9 bases outside the gene matches. The CDR3 sequence: CASSTDRGIGKTQYF. The CDR3 bases are TGCGCCAGCAGCACGGACAGGGGGATAGGAAAGACCCAGTACTTC.

The chain carries TRBV28 and TRBJ1-2; TRBD1 matches 9 bases. Germline assignment: CDR1 MDHEN and CDR2 SYDVKM. This CDR3 region has 17 residues. Trimming took 1 base from V and 7 from J; bases not matched to a gene: 13. Here the CDR3 reads CASSLSGTGTSLGGYTF. CDR3 DNA: TGTGCCAGCAGTTTATCGGGGACAGGGACGTCTCTTGGTGGCTACACCTTC.

This sequence joins TRBV11-2 and TRBJ1-1; D not certain. V lost 4 bases to trimming and J lost 3 bases, with 12 bases between them. The length of the CDR3 is 14 residues. Germline CDR1 and CDR2: SGHAT and FQNNGV. CDR3 DNA: TGTGCCAGCAGCTCCGGGTCCCAGTACACTGAAGCTTTCTTT. This codes for CASSSGSQYTEAFF.

This clone occurred a few times. The chain recombines TRBV5-5 with TRBJ1-1; possibly TRBD1 for D (5 bases). Germline loops: CDR1 SGHKS, CDR2 YYEKEE (reference sequence). The germline V and J ends were trimmed by 2 bases and 4 bases, with 15 bases remaining between them. The CDR3 is made up of 15 amino acids. In nucleotides, the CDR3 is TGTGCCAGCAGCTTATCAGGGCCAAGGAGCACTGAAGCTTTCTTT. Protein product: CASSLSGPRSTEAFF.

V and J are TRBV11-2 and TRBJ2-5; 12 bases match TRBD2. CDR1 and CDR2 (germline): SGHAT, FQNNGV. With 5 bases clipped from V and 4 bases from J, the junction kept 8 bases outside the gene matches. The CDR3 consists of 16 residues. The CDR3: CASSTPKLAGGETQYF. The CDR3 coding sequence is TGTGCCAGCAGCACCCCCAAACTAGCGGGGGGAGAGACCCAGTACTTC.

The V and J genes are TRBV6-1 and TRBJ1-4, with 9 bases that match TRBD1. Germline CDR1 is MNHNS and CDR2 is SASEGT. This CDR3 contains 14 residues. The junction had 3 bases not matched to a gene; V was cut back by 3 bases and J by 7 bases. The CDR3 DNA reads as TGTGCCAGCAGTGATAGGACAGGGGTTGAAAAACTGTTTTTT. As protein: CASSDRTGVEKLFF.

This rearrangement joins TRBV7-2 to TRBJ1-2; 10 bases fit TRBD1. Germline V gene data show CDR1 as SGHTA and CDR2 as FQGNSA. V lost 4 bases and J lost 7; bases outside the gene matches: 12. CDR3 size: 16 residues. CDR3 in DNA: TGTGCCAGCAGCTCTTGGACAGGGGGGACCTCAGCTGGCTACACCTTC. It translates to CASSSWTGGTSAGYTF. Filled out from reference TRBV7-2 and TRBJ1-2, the complete variable domain reads GAGVSQSPSNKVTEKGKDVELRCDPISGHTALYWYRQSLGQGLEFLIYFQGNSAPDKSGLPSDRFSAERTGGSVSTLTIQRTQQEDSAVYLCASSSWTGGTSAGYTFGSGTRLTVV.

The chain has TRBV7-8 and TRBJ1-5; 7 bases line up with TRBD1. CDR3 length equals 16 residues. Germline V gene data show CDR1 as SGHVS and CDR2 as FQNEAQ. The ends lost 5 bases at V and 5 bases at J; junction bases unmatched: 12. For the CDR3, the DNA is TGTGCCAGCAGCGCCCGAAGAGACAGGGCATATCAGCCCCAGCATTTT. Amino acids: CASSARRDRAYQPQHF.

The chain employs TRBV29-1 and TRBJ1-2; 10 bases fit TRBD1. Looked up from germline, CDR1 is SQVTM and CDR2 is ANQGSEA. The V and J ends lost 5 bases and 4 bases, in that order; junction bases with no gene match: 4. This CDR3 contains 13 residues. Written as DNA, the CDR3 is TGCAGCGTTATGGGGGACAGGGGCTATGGCTACACCTTC. This codes for CSVMGDRGYGYTF. The full variable domain, in which reference TRBV29-1 and TRBJ1-2 provide the parts outside the CDR3, is SAVISQKPSRDICQRGTSLTIQCQVDSQVTMMFWYRQQPGQSLTLIATANQGSEATYESGFVIDKFPISRPNLTFSTLTVSNMSPEDSSIYLCSVMGDRGYGYTFGSGTRLTVV.

The chain has TRBV6-4 and TRBJ2-2; TRBD1 agrees at 8 bases. After removal of 6 bases from V and 5 bases from J, the junction contained 5 bases not matched to a gene. CDR1 and CDR2 from the germline V gene are MRHNA and SNTAGT. CDR3 length: 14 residues. CDR3 region: CASRTGVRTGELFF. DNA for the CDR3: TGTGCCAGCAGGACAGGGGTGAGGACCGGGGAGCTGTTTTTT.

This clone was observed once. This chain joins TRBV29-1 and TRBJ2-7; 8 nucleotides align to TRBD1. The CDR3 contains 14 residues. V was clipped by 8 bases and J by 4 bases; unmatched bases: 13. Germline CDR1 SQVTM, CDR2 ANQGSEA. The CDR3 DNA reads TGCAGCACAATCGACAGGGGTGATGCGTACGAGCAGTACTTC. This translates into CSTIDRGDAYEQYF.

The chain recombines TRBV5-1 with TRBJ1-1; TRBD1 aligns across 8 bases. This CDR3 has 13 amino acids. Per the germline V gene, CDR1 is SGHRS and CDR2 is YFSETQ. The J segment lost 4 bases and the V segment lost 2 bases, leaving 1 base of the junction unmatched. CDR3 amino acids: CASSFQGATEAFF. In DNA form, the CDR3 reads TGCGCCAGCAGCTTCCAGGGGGCCACTGAAGCTTTCTTT.

The chain combines TRBV28 with TRBJ1-2; TRBD1 matches 12 bases. The CDR3 runs 16 residues. Germline CDR1 is MDHEN and CDR2 is SYDVKM. With 5 bases clipped from V and 8 bases from J, the junction kept 12 bases outside the gene matches. The chain's CDR3 is CASSLTRDRGRGGYTF. The CDR3 nucleotides read TGTGCCAGCAGTCTCACCCGGGACAGGGGGCGCGGAGGCTACACCTTC.